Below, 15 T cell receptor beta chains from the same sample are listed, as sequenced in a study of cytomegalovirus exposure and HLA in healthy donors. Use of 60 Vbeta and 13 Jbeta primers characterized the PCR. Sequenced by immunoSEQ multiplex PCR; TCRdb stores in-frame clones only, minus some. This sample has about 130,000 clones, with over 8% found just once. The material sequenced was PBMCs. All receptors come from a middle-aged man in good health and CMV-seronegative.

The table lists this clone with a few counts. CDR3 in amino acids: CASSSGDYEQYF. Here the CDR3 DNA reads TGTGCCAGCAGCTCAGGGGATTACGAGCAGTACTTC. The chain recombines TRBV5-4 with TRBJ2-7, with TRBD1 as a possible D gene (6 bases). This CDR3 is built from 12 residues. Trimming pared 3 bases from V and 4 bases from J, leaving 8 bases between. CDR1 SGHNT and CDR2 YYREEE come from the germline V gene (reference sequence).

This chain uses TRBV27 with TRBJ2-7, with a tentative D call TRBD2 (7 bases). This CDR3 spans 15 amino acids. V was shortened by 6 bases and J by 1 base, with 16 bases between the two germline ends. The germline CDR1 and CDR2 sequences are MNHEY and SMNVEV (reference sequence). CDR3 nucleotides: TGTGCCAGCAGCAACAGGGCGGGGGCATCCTACGAGCAGTACTTC. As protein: CASSNRAGASYEQYF.

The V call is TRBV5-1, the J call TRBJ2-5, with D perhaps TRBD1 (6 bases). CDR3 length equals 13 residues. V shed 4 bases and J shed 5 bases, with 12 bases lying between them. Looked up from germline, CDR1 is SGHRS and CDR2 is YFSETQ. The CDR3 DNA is TGCGCCAGCAGCCGAGAGGGGGTGGAGACCCAGTACTTC. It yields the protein CASSREGVETQYF.

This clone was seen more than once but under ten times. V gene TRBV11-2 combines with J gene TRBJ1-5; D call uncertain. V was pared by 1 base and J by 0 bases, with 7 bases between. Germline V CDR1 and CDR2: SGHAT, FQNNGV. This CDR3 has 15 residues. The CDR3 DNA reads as TGTGCCAGCAGCTTAGGCGGCAATAGCAATCAGCCCCAGCATTTT. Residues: CASSLGGNSNQPQHF.

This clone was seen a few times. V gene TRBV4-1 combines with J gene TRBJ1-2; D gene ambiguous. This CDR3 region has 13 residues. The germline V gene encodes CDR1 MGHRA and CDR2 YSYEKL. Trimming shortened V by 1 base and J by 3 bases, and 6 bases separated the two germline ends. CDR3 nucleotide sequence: TGCGCCAGCAGCCAAGGGGGAGACTATGGCTACACCTTC. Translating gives CASSQGGDYGYTF.

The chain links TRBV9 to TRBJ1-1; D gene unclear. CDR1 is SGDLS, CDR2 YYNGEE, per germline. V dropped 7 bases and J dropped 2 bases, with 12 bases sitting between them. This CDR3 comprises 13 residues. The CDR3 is CASAATKNTEAFF. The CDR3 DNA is TGTGCCAGCGCGGCCACAAAAAACACTGAAGCTTTCTTT.

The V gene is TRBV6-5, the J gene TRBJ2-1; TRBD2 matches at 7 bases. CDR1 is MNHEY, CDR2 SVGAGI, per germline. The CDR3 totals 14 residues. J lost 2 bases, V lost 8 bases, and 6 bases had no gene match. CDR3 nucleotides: TGTGCCAGCCGAAGCGGGGCCGCCTACAATGAGCAGTTCTTC. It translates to CASRSGAAYNEQFF.

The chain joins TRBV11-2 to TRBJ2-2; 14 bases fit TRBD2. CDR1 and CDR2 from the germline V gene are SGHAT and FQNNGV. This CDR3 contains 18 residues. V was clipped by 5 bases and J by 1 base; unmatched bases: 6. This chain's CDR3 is CASSMTSGGAGNTGELFF. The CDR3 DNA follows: TGTGCCAGCAGCATGACTAGCGGGGGGGCCGGGAACACCGGGGAGCTGTTTTTT.

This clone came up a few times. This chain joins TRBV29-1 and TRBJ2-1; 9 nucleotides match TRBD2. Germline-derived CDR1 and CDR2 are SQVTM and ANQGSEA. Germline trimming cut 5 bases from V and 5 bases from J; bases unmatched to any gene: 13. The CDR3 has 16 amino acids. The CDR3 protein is CSVKRTVAGAHNEQFF. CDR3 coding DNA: TGCAGCGTTAAAAGAACGGTAGCGGGGGCCCACAATGAGCAGTTCTTC.

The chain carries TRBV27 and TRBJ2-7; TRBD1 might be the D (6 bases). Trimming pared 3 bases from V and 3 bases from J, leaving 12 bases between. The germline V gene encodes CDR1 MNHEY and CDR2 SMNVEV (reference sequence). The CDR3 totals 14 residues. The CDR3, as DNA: TGTGCCAGCAGTTTCGACAGGTCCCTCTACGAGCAGTACTTC. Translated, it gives CASSFDRSLYEQYF.

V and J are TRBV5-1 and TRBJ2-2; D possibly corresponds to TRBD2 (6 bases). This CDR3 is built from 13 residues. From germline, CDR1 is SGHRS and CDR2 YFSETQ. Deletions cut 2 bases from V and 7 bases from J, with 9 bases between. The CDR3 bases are TGCGCCAGCAGCTTCGGGGGTATCGGGGAGCTGTTTTTT. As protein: CASSFGGIGELFF. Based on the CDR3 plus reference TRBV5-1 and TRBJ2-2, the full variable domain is KAGVTQTPRYLIKTRGQQVTLSCSPISGHRSVSWYQQTPGQGLQFLFEYFSETQRNKGNFPGRFSGRQFSNSRSEMNVSTLELGDSALYLCASSFGGIGELFFGEGSRLTVL.

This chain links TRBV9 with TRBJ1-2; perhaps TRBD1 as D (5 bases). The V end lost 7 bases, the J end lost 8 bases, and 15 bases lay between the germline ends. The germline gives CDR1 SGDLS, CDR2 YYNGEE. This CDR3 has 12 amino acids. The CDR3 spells CASWRQIEGYTF. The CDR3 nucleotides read TGTGCCAGCTGGAGACAGATTGAGGGCTACACCTTC.

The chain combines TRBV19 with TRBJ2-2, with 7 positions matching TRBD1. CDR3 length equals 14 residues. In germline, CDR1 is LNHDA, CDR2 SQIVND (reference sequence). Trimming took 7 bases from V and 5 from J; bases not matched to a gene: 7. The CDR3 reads CASMRFRGTGELFF. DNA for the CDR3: TGTGCCAGTATGAGGTTCAGGGGGACCGGGGAGCTGTTTTTT.

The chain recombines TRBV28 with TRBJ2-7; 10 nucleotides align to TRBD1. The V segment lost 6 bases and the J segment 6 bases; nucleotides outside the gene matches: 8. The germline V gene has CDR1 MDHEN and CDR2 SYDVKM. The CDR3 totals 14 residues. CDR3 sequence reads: CASRPSWDRGEQYF. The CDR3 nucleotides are TGTGCCAGCAGGCCCTCCTGGGACAGGGGCGAGCAGTACTTC.

This CDR3 reads CASSLLGGGTDTQYF. Written as DNA, the CDR3 is TGTGCCAGCAGCTTACTGGGGGGGGGCACAGATACGCAGTATTTT. This sequence joins TRBV7-3 and TRBJ2-3, with 7 bases that match TRBD2. Germline V gives CDR1 SGHTA, CDR2 FQGTGA. V trimming: 2 bases; J trimming: 1 base; junction bases outside the gene matches: 3. This CDR3 comprises 15 residues.